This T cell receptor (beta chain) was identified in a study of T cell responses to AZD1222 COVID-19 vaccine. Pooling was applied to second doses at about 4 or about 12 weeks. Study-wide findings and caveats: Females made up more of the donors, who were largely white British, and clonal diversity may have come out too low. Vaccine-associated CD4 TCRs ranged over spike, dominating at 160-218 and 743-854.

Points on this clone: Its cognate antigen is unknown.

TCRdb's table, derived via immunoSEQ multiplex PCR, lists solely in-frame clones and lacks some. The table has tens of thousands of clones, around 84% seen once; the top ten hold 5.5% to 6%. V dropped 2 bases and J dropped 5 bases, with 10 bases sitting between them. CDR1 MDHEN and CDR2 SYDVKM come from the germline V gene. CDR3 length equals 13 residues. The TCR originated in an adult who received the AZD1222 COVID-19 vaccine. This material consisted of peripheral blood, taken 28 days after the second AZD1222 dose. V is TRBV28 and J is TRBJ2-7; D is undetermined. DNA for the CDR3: TGTGCCAGCAGTTTAGCCCGGCAGAACGAGCAGTACTTC. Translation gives CASSLARQNEQYF.